The present T cell receptor (beta chain) was sequenced within a study of T cell responses to AZD1222 COVID-19 vaccine. Notes on the study in general: White British donors predominated, females outnumbered males, and clonal diversity was possibly underestimated.

Trimming stripped 6 bases from V and 4 bases from J, with 7 bases between. This CDR3 contains 11 residues. The germline V gene has CDR1 SNHLY and CDR2 FYNNEI. Using immunoSEQ multiplex PCR, the repertoire was profiled, and TCRdb retains in-frame clones only, with some absent. This sample carries 150,000 to 180,000 clones, roughly nine tenths of them seen once, and the ten largest clones take 15% to 20%. Comment on this clone: The antigen is unknown.

The TCR originated in an adult in good health. The specimen was peripheral blood, collected on day 0 of AZD1222 vaccination. The chain is built from TRBV2 and TRBJ2-7; D is unclear. CDR3 region: CASSPRYEQYF. Written as DNA, the CDR3 is TGTGCCAGCAGCCCACGATACGAGCAGTACTTC.